These T cell receptor beta chains were read from a single sample in a study of beta chain features in type 1 diabetes. This table comes from immunoSEQ multiplex PCR, and its TCRdb copy is limited to in-frame clones, with some not included. The sample yields 300,000 to 450,000 clones, roughly 12% seen once. What was sequenced was naive CD4+ T cells from blood. The origin of the receptors is a man aged 18 to 35 in good health. The CDR3 runs from the conserved cysteine through the conserved F or W. Each record gives: D gene, V gene, J gene, clone size, CDR3 protein, CDR3 DNA. The D gene is left open where the match is weak. For some rows the clone size is stated as once, few or many, or as a class when expanded; others skip it.

>.|TRBV11-1|TRBJ1-1|.
CASSLLSPNTEAFF
TGTGCCAGCAGCCTACTGTCTCCGAACACTGAAGCTTTCTTT
>.|TRBV7-9|TRBJ2-7|.
CASSLYGTEGEQYF
TGTGCCAGCAGCCTATATGGGACTGAGGGCGAGCAGTACTTC
>TRBD2|TRBV28|TRBJ2-3|few
CASRRLAGGPDTQYF
TGTGCCAGCAGGCGGCTAGCGGGAGGGCCGGATACGCAGTATTTT
>TRBD2|TRBV6-5|TRBJ2-1|.
CASRTAGGGYNEQFF
TGTGCCAGCAGGACCGCGGGAGGGGGGTACAATGAGCAGTTCTTC
>.|TRBV28|TRBJ2-5|few
CASSLYRASETQYF
TGTGCCAGCAGTTTATACAGGGCAAGTGAGACCCAGTACTTC
>.|TRBV7-2|TRBJ1-2|few
CASSLAGGEANYGYTF
TGTGCCAGCAGCTTAGCTGGCGGTGAAGCTAACTATGGCTACACCTTC
>.|TRBV10-3|TRBJ2-7|few
CAISESGQGVEQYF
TGTGCCATCAGTGAGTCGGGCCAGGGTGTCGAGCAGTACTTC
>TRBD1|TRBV2|TRBJ1-2|few
CASARDSALVGYTF
TGTGCCAGCGCACGGGACAGCGCGTTAGTAGGCTACACCTTC
>.|TRBV28|TRBJ2-7|once
CASSLRSGTVGDYEQYF
TGTGCCAGCAGTTTAAGATCGGGCACTGTCGGGGATTACGAGCAGTACTTC
>TRBD1|TRBV28|TRBJ2-7|few
CASSLGQGAYEQYF
TGTGCCAGCAGTTTAGGACAGGGGGCCTACGAGCAGTACTTC
>TRBD1|TRBV5-6|TRBJ2-2|.
CASSFGQGSGELFF
TGTGCCAGCAGCTTCGGACAGGGCTCCGGGGAGCTGTTTTTT
>TRBD1|TRBV19|TRBJ1-1|few
CASSPGQAHGTEAFF
TGTGCCAGTAGCCCAGGACAGGCCCATGGCACTGAAGCTTTCTTT
>TRBD1|TRBV7-3|TRBJ1-1|.
CAVGQGTMNTEAFF
TGTGCCGTGGGACAGGGCACCATGAACACTGAAGCTTTCTTT
>.|TRBV30|TRBJ1-2|.
CAWSPTSSGGGYTF
TGTGCCTGGAGTCCCACGTCCAGTGGAGGTGGCTACACCTTC
>.|TRBV18|TRBJ1-2|few
CASSPTTVDGYTF
TGTGCCAGCTCACCGACGACAGTGGATGGCTACACCTTC